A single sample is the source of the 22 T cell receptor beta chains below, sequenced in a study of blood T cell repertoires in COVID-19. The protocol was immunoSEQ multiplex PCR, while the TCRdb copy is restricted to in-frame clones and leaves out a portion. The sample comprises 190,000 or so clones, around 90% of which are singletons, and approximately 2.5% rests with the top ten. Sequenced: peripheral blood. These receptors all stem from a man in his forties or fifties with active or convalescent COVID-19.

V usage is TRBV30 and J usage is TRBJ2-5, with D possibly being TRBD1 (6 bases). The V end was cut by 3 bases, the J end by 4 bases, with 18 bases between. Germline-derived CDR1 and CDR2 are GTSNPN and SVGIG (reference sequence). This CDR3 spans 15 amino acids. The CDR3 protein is CAWSLSFTGRETQYF. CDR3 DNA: TGTGCCTGGAGCCTTTCCTTTACAGGGCGAGAGACCCAGTACTTC.

CDR3 region: CASRRDSQGYNEQFF. In DNA form, the CDR3 reads TGTGCCAGTAGGCGGGACTCCCAAGGGTACAATGAGCAGTTCTTC. The chain employs TRBV19 and TRBJ2-1, with D tentatively TRBD2 (6 bases). In germline, CDR1 is LNHDA, CDR2 SQIVND (reference sequence). V lost 6 bases and J lost 4, with 16 bases in between. The length of the CDR3 is 15 residues.

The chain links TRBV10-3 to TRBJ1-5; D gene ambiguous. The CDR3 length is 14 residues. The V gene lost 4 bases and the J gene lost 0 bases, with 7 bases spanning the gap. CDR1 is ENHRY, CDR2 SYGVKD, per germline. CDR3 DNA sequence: TGTGCCATCAGTGCGGAGTATAGCAATCAGCCCCAGCATTTT. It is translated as CAISAEYSNQPQHF.

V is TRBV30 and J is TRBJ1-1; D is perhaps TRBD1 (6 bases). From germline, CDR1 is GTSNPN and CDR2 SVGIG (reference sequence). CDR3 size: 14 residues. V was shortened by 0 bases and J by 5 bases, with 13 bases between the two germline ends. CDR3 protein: CAWSVGQRRTEAFF. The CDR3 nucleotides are TGTGCCTGGAGTGTTGGACAGCGAAGGACTGAAGCTTTCTTT.

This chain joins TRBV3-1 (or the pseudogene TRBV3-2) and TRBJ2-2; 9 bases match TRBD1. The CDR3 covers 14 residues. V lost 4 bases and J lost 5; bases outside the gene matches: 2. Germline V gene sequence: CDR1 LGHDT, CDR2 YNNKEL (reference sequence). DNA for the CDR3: TGTGCCAGCAGCCGGGGACAGGGTACCGGGGAGCTGTTTTTT. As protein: CASSRGQGTGELFF.

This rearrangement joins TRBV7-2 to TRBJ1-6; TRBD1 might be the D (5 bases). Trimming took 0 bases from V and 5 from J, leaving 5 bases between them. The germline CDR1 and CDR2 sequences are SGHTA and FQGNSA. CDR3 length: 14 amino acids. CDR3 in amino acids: CASSLATDNSPLHF. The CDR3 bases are TGTGCCAGCAGCTTAGCGACAGATAATTCACCCCTCCACTTT.

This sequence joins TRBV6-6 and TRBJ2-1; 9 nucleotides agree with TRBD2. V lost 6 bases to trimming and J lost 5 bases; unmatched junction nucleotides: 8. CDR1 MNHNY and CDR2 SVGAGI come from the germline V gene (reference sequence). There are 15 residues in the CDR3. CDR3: CASRPGSGGNNEQFF. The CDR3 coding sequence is TGTGCCAGCAGGCCTGGGAGCGGGGGGAACAATGAGCAGTTCTTC.

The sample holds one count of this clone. As DNA, the CDR3 is TGTGCCAGCAGCCTCATAACAGGGAGACCCCATCAGCCCCAGCATTTT. Residues: CASSLITGRPHQPQHF. The genes are TRBV6-2 or TRBV6-3 and TRBJ1-5; tentatively, D is TRBD1 (6 bases). Germline V gene lookup returns CDR1 MNHEY and CDR2 SVGEGT. This CDR3 region has 16 residues. The germline V and J ends were trimmed by 6 bases and 5 bases, with 20 bases remaining between them.

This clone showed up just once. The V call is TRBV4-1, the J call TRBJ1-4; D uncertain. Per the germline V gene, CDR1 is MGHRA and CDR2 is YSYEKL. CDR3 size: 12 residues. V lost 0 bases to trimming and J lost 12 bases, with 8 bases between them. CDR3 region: CASSQDRRELFF. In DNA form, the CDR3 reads TGCGCCAGCAGCCAAGACCGCCGGGAACTGTTTTTT.

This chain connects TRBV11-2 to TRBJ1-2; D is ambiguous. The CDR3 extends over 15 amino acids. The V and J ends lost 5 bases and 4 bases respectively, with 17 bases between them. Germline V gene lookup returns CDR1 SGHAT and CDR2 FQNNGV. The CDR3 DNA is TGTGCCAGCAGCCCGACTCGGAGGGTTGGCTATGGCTACACCTTC. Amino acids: CASSPTRRVGYGYTF.

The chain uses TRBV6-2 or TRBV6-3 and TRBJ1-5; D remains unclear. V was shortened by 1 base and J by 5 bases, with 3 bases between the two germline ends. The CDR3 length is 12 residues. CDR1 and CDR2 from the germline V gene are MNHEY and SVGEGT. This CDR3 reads CASSYLDQPQHF. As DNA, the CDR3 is TGTGCCAGCAGTTACTTAGATCAGCCCCAGCATTTT.

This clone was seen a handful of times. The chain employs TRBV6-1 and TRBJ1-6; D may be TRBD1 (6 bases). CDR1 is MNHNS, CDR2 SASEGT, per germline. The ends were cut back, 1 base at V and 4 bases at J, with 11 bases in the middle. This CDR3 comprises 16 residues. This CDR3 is CASSEGGGPYNSPLHF. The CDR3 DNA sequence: TGTGCCAGCAGTGAAGGAGGGGGTCCGTATAATTCACCCCTCCACTTT.

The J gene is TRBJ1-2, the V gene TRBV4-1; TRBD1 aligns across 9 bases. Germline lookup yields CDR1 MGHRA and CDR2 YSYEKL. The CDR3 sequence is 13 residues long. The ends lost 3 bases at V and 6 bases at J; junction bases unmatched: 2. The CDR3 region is CASSQGQGDGYTF. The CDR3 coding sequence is TGCGCCAGCAGCCAGGGACAGGGTGATGGCTACACCTTC.

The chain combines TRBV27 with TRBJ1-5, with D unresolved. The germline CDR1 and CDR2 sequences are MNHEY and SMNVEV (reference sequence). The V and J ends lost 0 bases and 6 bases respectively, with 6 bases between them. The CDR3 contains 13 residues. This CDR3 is CASSLSLFQPQHF. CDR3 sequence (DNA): TGTGCCAGCAGTTTATCTCTGTTTCAGCCCCAGCATTTT.

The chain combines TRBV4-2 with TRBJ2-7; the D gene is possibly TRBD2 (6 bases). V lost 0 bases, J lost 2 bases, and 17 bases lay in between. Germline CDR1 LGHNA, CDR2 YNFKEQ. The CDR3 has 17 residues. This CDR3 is CASSQDIGPGVPYEQYF. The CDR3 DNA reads TGTGCCAGCAGCCAAGATATTGGGCCGGGGGTGCCCTACGAGCAGTACTTC.

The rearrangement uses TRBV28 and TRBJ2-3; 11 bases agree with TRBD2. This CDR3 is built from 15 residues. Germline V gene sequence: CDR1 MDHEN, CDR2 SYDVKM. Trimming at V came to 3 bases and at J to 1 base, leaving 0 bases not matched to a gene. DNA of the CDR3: TGTGCCAGCAGTTTTAGCGGGGGGGGCACAGATACGCAGTATTTT. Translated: CASSFSGGGTDTQYF.

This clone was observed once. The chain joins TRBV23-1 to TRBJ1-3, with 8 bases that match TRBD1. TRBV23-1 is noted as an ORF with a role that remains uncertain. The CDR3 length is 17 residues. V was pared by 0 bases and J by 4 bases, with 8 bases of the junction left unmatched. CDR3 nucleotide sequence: TGCGCCAGCAGTCAATCCTTGGACAGGGCTGACGGAAACACCATATATTTT. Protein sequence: CASSQSLDRADGNTIYF.

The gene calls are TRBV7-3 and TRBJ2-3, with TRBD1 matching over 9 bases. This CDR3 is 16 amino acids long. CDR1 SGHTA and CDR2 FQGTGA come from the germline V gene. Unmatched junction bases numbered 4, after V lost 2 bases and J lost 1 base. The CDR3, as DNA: TGTGCCAGCAGCTTAGGGGACAGGGACGGCACAGATACGCAGTATTTT. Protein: CASSLGDRDGTDTQYF.

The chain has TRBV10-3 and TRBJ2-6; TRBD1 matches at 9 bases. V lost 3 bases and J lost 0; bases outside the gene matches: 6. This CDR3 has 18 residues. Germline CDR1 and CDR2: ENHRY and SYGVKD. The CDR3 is CAISDPTGGVSGANVLTF. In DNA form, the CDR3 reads TGTGCCATCAGTGACCCAACAGGGGGCGTCTCTGGGGCCAACGTCCTGACTTTC.

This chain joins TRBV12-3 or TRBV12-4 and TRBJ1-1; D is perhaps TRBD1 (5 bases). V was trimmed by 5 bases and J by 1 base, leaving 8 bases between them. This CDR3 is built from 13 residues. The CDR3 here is CASSQDRNTEAFF. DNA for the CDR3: TGTGCCAGCAGTCAAGACAGGAACACTGAAGCTTTCTTT.

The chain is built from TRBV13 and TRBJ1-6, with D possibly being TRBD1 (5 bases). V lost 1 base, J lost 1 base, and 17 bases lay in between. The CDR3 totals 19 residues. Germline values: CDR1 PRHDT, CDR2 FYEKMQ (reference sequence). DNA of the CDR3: TGTGCCAGCAGCTTAGTGGGGCCCGGCAAAAATTCCTATAATTCACCCCTCCACTTT. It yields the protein CASSLVGPGKNSYNSPLHF.

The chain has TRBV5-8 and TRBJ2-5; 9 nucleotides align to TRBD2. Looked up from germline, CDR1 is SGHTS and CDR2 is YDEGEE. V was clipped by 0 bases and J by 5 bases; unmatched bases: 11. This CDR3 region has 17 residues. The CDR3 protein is CASSLDVAGVNWETQYF. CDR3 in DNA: TGTGCCAGCAGCTTGGACGTAGCGGGGGTGAATTGGGAGACCCAGTACTTC.